This T cell receptor (beta chain) emerged from a study of T cells in Graves' hyperthyroidism and ophthalmopathy. The TCR beta CDR3 regions underwent amplification using RNA transcripts as the source. A first-round RT-PCR of the TCR CDR3 used the HTBI primer set. TCRdb ran MiXCR on the multiplex PCR reads and lists one entry per CDR3 protein. The sample has 490,000 or so distinct CDR3 sequences, over 35% seen once. Study-wide results and limits: Most clonotypes expanded in the thyroid (above 0.001) were also present in blood.

The V gene lost 7 bases and the J gene lost 7 bases, with 10 bases spanning the gap. CDR3 length: 11 amino acids. Germline CDR1 LNHDA, CDR2 SQIVND (reference sequence). A word on this clonotype: Its matching antigen is unknown.

The chain recombines TRBV19 with TRBJ1-2; D is undetermined. Sequencing was carried out using peripheral blood or thyroid tissue (not recorded which). The sequence was collected from an adult woman with Graves' disease, either hyperthyroidism or ophthalmopathy (not recorded which). This CDR3 reads CASMKDGGYTF. In nucleotides, the CDR3 is TGTGCCAGTATGAAGGATGGTGGCTACACCTTC.